One sample yielded the 27 T cell receptor beta chains listed below, sequenced in a study of blood T cell repertoires in COVID-19. Profiled with immunoSEQ multiplex PCR; TCRdb holds only in-frame clones, not every one. The sample carries roughly 86,000 clones, around three quarters recorded once. The sequenced sample was peripheral blood. The receptors shown here come from a man aged 45 to 65 who had recovered from COVID-19.

This clone turned up a few times. The CDR3, as DNA: TGTGCCAGCAGTTACTCACTGAGCGGGAGGGCCGAAGATACGCAGTATTTT. Translated, it gives CASSYSLSGRAEDTQYF. This chain links TRBV6-2 or TRBV6-3 with TRBJ2-3, with TRBD2 matching over 10 bases. This CDR3 has 17 residues. V shed 0 bases, J shed 5 bases, and the junction held 8 bases outside the gene matches. CDR1 MNHEY and CDR2 SVGEGT come from the germline V gene.

The chain combines TRBV6-6 with TRBJ2-7, with 7 bases identical to TRBD1. Germline CDR1 is MNHNY and CDR2 is SVGAGI (reference sequence). Trimming removed 2 bases from V and 1 base from J; junction bases left unmatched: 2. This CDR3 contains 14 residues. This CDR3 is CASSYETGSYEQYF. In DNA, the CDR3 is TGTGCCAGCAGTTACGAGACAGGGTCCTACGAGCAGTACTTC.

Only one count was recorded for this clone. The CDR3 loop is CATSEGTGHQPQHF. The CDR3 DNA follows: TGTGCCACCAGTGAAGGGACAGGGCATCAGCCCCAGCATTTT. J is TRBJ1-5 and V is TRBV24-1; 9 nucleotides match TRBD1. J gave up 5 bases and V 4 bases, and 2 bases lay outside the gene matches. The CDR3 consists of 14 residues. Germline CDR1 is KGHDR and CDR2 is SFDVKD.

This rearrangement joins TRBV9 to TRBJ1-1; D is undetermined. Germline CDR1 SGDLS, CDR2 YYNGEE. This CDR3 comprises 13 residues. The germline V and J ends were trimmed by 4 bases and 10 bases, with 17 bases remaining between them. CDR3 nucleotides: TGTGCCAGCAGCCCCCTGGTGGCAGGATCAGCTTTCTTT. Protein: CASSPLVAGSAFF.

This clone was seen more than once but under ten times. V is TRBV9 and J is TRBJ1-2; D gene uncertain. The V and J ends lost 3 bases and 1 base respectively, with 10 bases between them. Per the germline V gene, CDR1 is SGDLS and CDR2 is YYNGEE. The CDR3 length is 14 residues. Here the CDR3 reads CASSGHPGNYGYTF. The CDR3 coding sequence is TGTGCCAGCAGCGGACACCCTGGTAACTATGGCTACACCTTC.

V gene TRBV5-6 combines with J gene TRBJ1-2, with D tentatively TRBD1 (5 bases). Germline lookup yields CDR1 SGHDT and CDR2 YYEEEE. The V and J ends lost 0 bases and 0 bases respectively, with 12 bases between them. The CDR3 is made up of 16 amino acids. The CDR3 nucleotides read TGTGCCAGCAGCTTGGATGGGGGGGAGACTAACTATGGCTACACCTTC. It yields the protein CASSLDGGETNYGYTF.

This clone was seen more than once but under ten times. This rearrangement joins TRBV2 to TRBJ2-5; TRBD2 matches 8 bases. The CDR3 has 14 amino acids. The germline gives CDR1 SNHLY, CDR2 FYNNEI. After removal of 6 bases from V and 2 bases from J, the junction contained 5 bases not matched to a gene. CDR3 DNA: TGTGCCAGCAGGTTTACGGGAGGGCAAGAGACCCAGTACTTC. This translates into CASRFTGGQETQYF.

In its sample, this clone was seen once. V is TRBV5-3 and J is TRBJ2-2; unclear D gene. TRBV5-3 is an ORF, and what it does is uncertain. The CDR3 totals 14 residues. Trimming took off 6 bases at V and 5 bases at J, with 14 bases between the two ends. The CDR3 region is CARMIPPRTGELFF. As DNA, the CDR3 is TGTGCCAGAATGATCCCCCCGAGGACCGGGGAGCTGTTTTTT.

This rearrangement joins TRBV5-1 to TRBJ1-5; D is possibly TRBD1 (5 bases). Between the trimmed V and J ends, which lost 0 bases and 2 bases, there was a span of 9 bases. The CDR3 spans 15 residues. In germline, CDR1 is SGHRS, CDR2 YFSETQ. The CDR3 nucleotides read TGCGCCAGCAGCTTGGAGGGGTTGGGCAATCAGCCCCAGCATTTT. Translating gives CASSLEGLGNQPQHF.

The genes are TRBV2 and TRBJ1-5; 10 bases agree with TRBD1. The CDR3 has 14 residues. CDR1 and CDR2 (germline): SNHLY, FYNNEI. Trimming cost V 6 bases and J 6 bases; bases outside gene matches: 5. This CDR3 is CASRETGGLQPQHF. The CDR3 nucleotides read TGTGCCAGCAGGGAGACAGGGGGCCTTCAGCCCCAGCATTTT. Looking up the rest from reference TRBV2 and TRBJ1-5 gives the full variable domain: EPEVTQTPSHQVTQMGQEVILRCVPISNHLYFYWYRQILGQKVEFLVSFYNNEISEKSEIFDDQFSVERPDGSNFTLKIRSTKLEDSAMYFCASRETGGLQPQHFGDGTRLSIL.

The CDR3 DNA follows: TGTGCCAGCAGCCATCAGGGGTTCGATGGCTACACCTTC. Residues: CASSHQGFDGYTF. The chain joins TRBV7-9 to TRBJ1-2, with a possible D match to TRBD1 (6 bases). The ends were cut back, 5 bases at V and 6 bases at J, with 13 bases in the middle. Germline V gene lookup returns CDR1 SEHNR and CDR2 FQNEAQ (reference sequence). The CDR3 loop spans 13 amino acids.

V gene TRBV6-5 combines with J gene TRBJ2-1; TRBD1 is a possible D gene (6 bases). The germline V gene has CDR1 MNHEY and CDR2 SVGAGI. V lost 1 base to trimming and J lost 4 bases, with 11 bases between them. The CDR3 consists of 15 residues. CDR3 loop: CASSYLGQGYNEQFF. CDR3 coding DNA: TGTGCCAGCAGTTACTTAGGGCAGGGGTACAATGAGCAGTTCTTC.

The V call is TRBV6-5, the J call TRBJ2-7, with D maybe TRBD2 (5 bases). CDR1 is MNHEY, CDR2 SVGAGI, per germline. The CDR3 has 14 amino acids. V shed 6 bases and J shed 4 bases, with 16 bases lying between them. The CDR3 protein is CASRNFPGIYEQYF. DNA for the CDR3: TGTGCCAGCAGAAACTTCCCGGGAATTTACGAGCAGTACTTC.

This sequence joins TRBV7-8 and TRBJ1-1; D ambiguous. CDR1 SGHVS and CDR2 FQNEAQ come from the germline V gene. Trimming took off 5 bases at V and 0 bases at J, with 13 bases between the two ends. The CDR3 is 15 amino acids. CDR3 DNA sequence: TGTGCCAGCAGCATTAGCGGGTCTCTGAACACTGAAGCTTTCTTT. Translating gives CASSISGSLNTEAFF.

J is TRBJ1-1 and V is TRBV7-6; perhaps TRBD1 as D (6 bases). The germline V gene encodes CDR1 SGHVS and CDR2 FNYEAQ. There are 13 residues in the CDR3. Deletions cut 4 bases from V and 0 bases from J, with 6 bases between. The CDR3 DNA sequence: TGTGCCAGCAGCTGGACAGTGAACACTGAAGCTTTCTTT. Amino acids: CASSWTVNTEAFF.

The chain couples TRBV11-3 to TRBJ2-3; TRBD2 matches 9 bases. V lost 4 bases and J lost 2; bases outside the gene matches: 4. Germline V gene sequence: CDR1 SGHNT, CDR2 YENEEA. This CDR3 spans 15 amino acids. The CDR3 DNA reads as TGTGCCAGCAGCTCGGGACTAGCAAACACAGATACGCAGTATTTT. Translation gives CASSSGLANTDTQYF.

The chain has TRBV5-1 and TRBJ2-3, with unresolved D. V lost 6 bases and J 0 bases, leaving 14 bases between the germline ends. Germline V gene sequence: CDR1 SGHRS, CDR2 YFSETQ. This CDR3 contains 15 residues. The DNA of the CDR3 is TGCGCCAGCAATTCGGGTCTTTCTAGCACAGATACGCAGTATTTT. This gives the protein CASNSGLSSTDTQYF.

The chain recombines TRBV5-1 with TRBJ2-3, with 7 bases aligning to TRBD1. The V segment lost 0 bases and the J segment 1 base; nucleotides outside the gene matches: 5. This CDR3 comprises 16 residues. Germline V gene data show CDR1 as SGHRS and CDR2 as YFSETQ. The CDR3 here is CASSLVRQGGTDTQYF. In nucleotides, the CDR3 is TGCGCCAGCAGCTTGGTTCGACAGGGAGGCACAGATACGCAGTATTTT.

The chain has TRBV19 and TRBJ1-1, with 9 bases that match TRBD1. The CDR3 has 15 residues. The V gene's germline CDR1 is LNHDA and CDR2 SQIVND (reference sequence). The V segment lost 4 bases and the J segment 5 bases; nucleotides outside the gene matches: 8. This CDR3 is CASSTGTGWRTEAFF. CDR3 nucleotides: TGTGCCAGTAGTACCGGGACAGGGTGGCGAACTGAAGCTTTCTTT.

The chain has TRBV15 and TRBJ1-1; the D gene is possibly TRBD1 (6 bases). This CDR3 spans 17 amino acids. CDR1 LNHNV and CDR2 YYDKDF come from the germline V gene (reference sequence). V was pared by 3 bases and J by 8 bases, with 25 bases between. CDR3 sequence (DNA): TGTGCCACCAGCAGGGCAAGTGTAAACAGGGTTCCAGGGGAAGCTTTCTTT. Residues: CATSRASVNRVPGEAFF. The whole variable domain, filled in from reference TRBV15 and TRBJ1-1, reads DAMVIQNPRYQVTQFGKPVTLSCSQTLNHNVMYWYQQKSSQAPKLLFHYYDKDFNNEADTPDNFQSRRPNTSFCFLDIRSPGLGDTAMYLCATSRASVNRVPGEAFFGQGTRLTVV.

This chain joins TRBV6-5 and TRBJ2-7; D gene unclear. CDR1 MNHEY and CDR2 SVGAGI come from the germline V gene. Trimming stripped 0 bases from V and 2 bases from J, with 8 bases between. The CDR3 contains 14 residues. As DNA, the CDR3 is TGTGCCAGCAGTTACTCGTCCAGAACCTACGAGCAGTACTTC. Protein: CASSYSSRTYEQYF.

The chain recombines TRBV5-1 with TRBJ2-3; 12 bases fit TRBD2. Germline V gene data show CDR1 as SGHRS and CDR2 as YFSETQ. The CDR3 is made up of 16 amino acids. V shed 3 bases, J shed 1 base, and the junction held 3 bases outside the gene matches. In DNA form, the CDR3 reads TGCGCCAGCAGCTCGCGACTAGCGGGAGGCACAGATACGCAGTATTTT. Its translation is CASSSRLAGGTDTQYF.

The V gene is TRBV18, the J gene TRBJ1-5; 8 bases line up with TRBD1. With V trimmed by 3 bases and J by 4 bases, 5 bases remained unmatched. Germline CDR1 and CDR2: KGHSH and LQKENI. The CDR3 runs to 15 residues. The CDR3 bases are TGTGCCAGCTCACCCCGGGACAGGCAAAATCAGCCCCAGCATTTT. This sequence encodes CASSPRDRQNQPQHF.

The rearrangement links TRBV5-4 to TRBJ2-3; 13 positions agree with TRBD2. Looked up from germline, CDR1 is SGHNT and CDR2 is YYREEE (reference sequence). CDR3 length equals 17 residues. Trimming took 4 bases from V and 1 from J; bases not matched to a gene: 6. DNA of the CDR3: TGTGCCAGCAGCGTAACTAGCGGGGGGGCGGGCACAGATACGCAGTATTTT. As protein: CASSVTSGGAGTDTQYF.

The chain has TRBV20-1 and TRBJ2-3, with TRBD2 as a possible D gene (6 bases). V dropped 3 bases and J dropped 4 bases, with 14 bases sitting between them. Per the germline V gene, CDR1 is DFQATT and CDR2 is SNEGSKA (reference sequence). The CDR3 runs 14 residues. CDR3 DNA sequence: TGCAGTGCTAGTAAGGGGAGGATCGCAGATACGCAGTATTTT. This translates into CSASKGRIADTQYF.

The J gene is TRBJ2-5, the V gene TRBV11-3; 9 bases are shared with TRBD1. The CDR3 extends over 13 amino acids. J was trimmed by 6 bases and V by 6 bases; bases with no gene match: 5. Germline values: CDR1 SGHNT, CDR2 YENEEA. The CDR3 coding sequence is TGTGCCAGCAGTCAGGACAGGGGCCAGACCCAGTACTTC. Translating gives CASSQDRGQTQYF.

The chain couples TRBV7-3 to TRBJ2-1, with a possible D match to TRBD2 (6 bases). Germline assignment: CDR1 SGHTA and CDR2 FQGTGA. V lost 2 bases and J lost 5, with 13 bases in between. The CDR3 extends over 15 amino acids. CDR3: CASSLRGREDNEQFF. Here the CDR3 DNA reads TGTGCCAGCAGCTTACGTGGGCGGGAAGACAATGAGCAGTTCTTC.